The rows below give T cell receptor beta chains drawn from one sample of a study of identical twins. MiXCR, run by TCRdb on the 5' RACE reads, gives a single entry per CDR3 protein. The table includes about 890,000 distinct CDR3 sequences, 10% to 15% detected once. This same sample was also part of a study on yellow fever vaccine responses in identical twins.

The specimen sequenced was PBMCs. These receptors were collected from a woman aged 18-35 years in good health. CDR3s include the opening cysteine and the closing phenylalanine or tryptophan. D genes are given only for firm matches. The size of a clone is reported for some rows only, either as once, few or many, or as a class for expanded clones.

>TRBV20-1|few|TRBJ2-2|TRBD1
CSARVGQGGPGELFF
TGCAGTGCTAGGGTCGGACAGGGGGGTCCCGGGGAGCTGTTTTTT
>TRBV5-1|NA|TRBJ2-3|TRBD1
CASRGQVSTDTQYF
TGCGCCAGCAGGGGACAGGTTAGCACAGATACGCAGTATTTT
>TRBV3-1|few|TRBJ2-5|NA
CASSQSGGGFETQYF
TGTGCCAGCAGCCAATCCGGGGGCGGTTTTGAGACCCAGTACTTC
>TRBV3-1|few|TRBJ1-1|NA
CASSQWDNMNTEAFF
TGTGCCAGCAGCCAATGGGACAACATGAACACTGAAGCTTTCTTT
>TRBV11-2|NA|TRBJ1-5|TRBD1
CASSLDPTDREYEVANQPQHF
TGTGCCAGCAGCTTGGATCCCACGGACAGGGAGTATGAGGTGGCCAATCAGCCCCAGCATTTT
>TRBV28|NA|TRBJ2-5|NA
CASSLSYHQSQETQYF
TGTGCCAGCAGTTTATCGTACCATCAGAGTCAAGAGACCCAGTACTTC
>TRBV12-3/TRBV12-4|few|TRBJ2-7|NA
CASSLQPGSAYEQYF
TGTGCCAGCAGTTTACAGCCGGGGTCTGCCTACGAGCAGTACTTC
>TRBV12-3/TRBV12-4|many|TRBJ1-1|TRBD1
CASSPQGRGTEAFF
TGTGCCAGCAGTCCACAGGGGAGGGGTACTGAAGCTTTCTTT
>TRBV12-3/TRBV12-4|many|TRBJ2-3|TRBD2
CASSPQLAASTDTQYF
TGTGCCAGCAGTCCCCAACTAGCGGCGTCAACAGATACGCAGTATTTT
>TRBV5-1|NA|TRBJ2-3|TRBD2
CASSLPGLAGSTDTQYF
TGCGCCAGCAGCTTGCCCGGACTAGCGGGAAGCACAGATACGCAGTATTTT
>TRBV5-1|few|TRBJ1-1|NA
CASSLVPGPSAEAFF
TGCGCCAGCAGCTTGGTTCCAGGCCCGAGCGCTGAAGCTTTCTTT
>TRBV5-1|many|TRBJ1-1|NA
CASSLDWGLNTEAFF
TGCGCCAGCAGCTTGGATTGGGGTCTGAACACTGAAGCTTTCTTT
>TRBV6-5|NA|TRBJ2-6|TRBD1
CASSYSGQGSSGANVLTF
TGTGCCAGCAGTTACTCGGGACAGGGGTCGTCTGGGGCCAACGTCCTGACTTTC
>TRBV19|NA|TRBJ2-2|TRBD1
CASSRQGGAGELFF
TGTGCCAGTAGCCGACAGGGTGGGGCCGGGGAGCTGTTTTTT
>TRBV14|few|TRBJ2-7|NA
CASSRDLGGEQYF
TGTGCCAGCAGCCGCGACTTAGGGGGGGAGCAGTACTTC
>TRBV5-5|few|TRBJ2-1|NA
CASSFSREQFF
TGTGCCAGCAGCTTCTCTCGGGAGCAGTTCTTC
>TRBV2|NA|TRBJ2-7|NA
CASSERGTYYEQYF
TGTGCCAGCAGTGAACGGGGGACATATTACGAGCAGTACTTC
>TRBV28|few|TRBJ2-4|NA
CASDSGLQKAF
TGTGCCAGTGATTCGGGACTCCAGAAGGCCTTC
>TRBV5-1|NA|TRBJ2-2|TRBD1
CASGTGGIAGELFF
TGCGCCAGCGGGACAGGGGGCATCGCCGGGGAGCTGTTTTTT
>TRBV28|NA|TRBJ2-7|NA
CASSLGSTGHNEQYF
TGTGCCAGCAGTTTAGGCTCGACAGGCCACAACGAGCAGTACTTC
>TRBV20-1|NA|TRBJ1-5|NA
CSARDGFWWSGDQPQHF
TGCAGTGCTAGAGATGGGTTTTGGTGGAGCGGCGATCAGCCCCAGCATTTT
>TRBV15|NA|TRBJ2-2|TRBD2
CATSRDWGGSNTGELFF
TGTGCCACCAGCAGAGATTGGGGGGGGTCGAACACCGGGGAGCTGTTTTTT
>TRBV9|few|TRBJ2-3|TRBD2
CASSASGTSGSRTQYF
TGTGCCAGCAGCGCATCCGGGACTAGCGGGAGTCGGACGCAGTATTTT
>TRBV2|NA|TRBJ2-2|NA
CASISDPPGELFF
TGTGCCAGCATTTCGGACCCCCCCGGGGAGCTGTTTTTT
>TRBV12-3/TRBV12-4|many|TRBJ2-5|TRBD1
CASSSRRDRQETQYF
TGTGCCAGCAGTTCACGTAGGGACAGACAAGAGACCCAGTACTTC
>TRBV5-6|many|TRBJ1-1|TRBD1
CASSLGGGSNTEAFF
TGTGCCAGCAGCTTGGGAGGGGGCTCGAACACTGAAGCTTTCTTT
>TRBV20-1|NA|TRBJ2-1|TRBD1
CSAPSRDRGSEQFF
TGCAGTGCGCCGTCCCGGGACAGGGGGAGTGAGCAGTTCTTC
>TRBV12-3/TRBV12-4|many|TRBJ2-5|TRBD1
CASSFRTGGPETQYF
TGTGCCAGCAGTTTCCGGACAGGGGGTCCGGAGACCCAGTACTTC
>TRBV28|NA|TRBJ1-6|NA
CASSKTEDSPLHF
TGTGCCAGCAGTAAGACGGAAGATTCACCCCTCCACTTT
>TRBV24-1|NA|TRBJ1-2|NA
CATREGHYGYTF
TGTGCCACCCGAGAGGGTCACTATGGCTACACCTTC
>TRBV25-1|few|TRBJ2-5|NA
CASSEWEAQETQYF
TGTGCCAGCAGTGAATGGGAAGCGCAAGAGACCCAGTACTTC
>TRBV10-3|many|TRBJ2-1|NA
CAIRKDGTYNEQFF
TGTGCCATCAGGAAGGACGGTACCTACAATGAGCAGTTCTTC
>TRBV18|few|TRBJ1-1|NA
CASSPQPQMNTEAFF
TGTGCCAGCTCACCTCAGCCACAGATGAACACTGAAGCTTTCTTT
>TRBV7-2|few|TRBJ1-2|NA
CASSLRLGVNYGYTF
TGTGCCAGCAGCCTAAGGCTTGGAGTTAACTATGGCTACACCTTC
>TRBV5-1|few|TRBJ2-3|TRBD2
CASSFRTSEGDTQYF
TGCGCCAGCAGCTTCCGGACTAGCGAGGGAGATACGCAGTATTTT
>TRBV7-6|NA|TRBJ2-7|NA
CASSLAAGGQEEQYF
TGTGCCAGCAGCTTAGCTGCAGGGGGGCAAGAAGAGCAGTACTTC
>TRBV7-9|many|TRBJ1-4|NA
CASSLISGATNEKLFF
TGTGCCAGCAGCTTAATTTCGGGAGCAACTAATGAAAAACTGTTTTTT
>TRBV12-3/TRBV12-4|many|TRBJ2-3|NA
CASSSRLGDTQYF
TGTGCCAGCAGTTCCCGCTTGGGAGATACGCAGTATTTT
>TRBV18|NA|TRBJ2-5|NA
CASSPNPDSQETQYF
TGTGCCAGCTCACCTAACCCGGACAGCCAAGAGACCCAGTACTTC
>TRBV5-5|many|TRBJ1-1|TRBD1
CASSRDSSKSNTEAFF
TGTGCCAGCAGCCGGGACAGCTCCAAATCAAACACTGAAGCTTTCTTT
>TRBV6-1|few|TRBJ2-4|NA
CASSSREVAKNIQYF
TGTGCCAGCAGCTCTAGGGAGGTAGCCAAAAACATTCAGTACTTC
>TRBV19|few|TRBJ1-1|NA
CASTLGVVNTEAFF
TGTGCCAGTACCCTGGGGGTCGTGAACACTGAAGCTTTCTTT